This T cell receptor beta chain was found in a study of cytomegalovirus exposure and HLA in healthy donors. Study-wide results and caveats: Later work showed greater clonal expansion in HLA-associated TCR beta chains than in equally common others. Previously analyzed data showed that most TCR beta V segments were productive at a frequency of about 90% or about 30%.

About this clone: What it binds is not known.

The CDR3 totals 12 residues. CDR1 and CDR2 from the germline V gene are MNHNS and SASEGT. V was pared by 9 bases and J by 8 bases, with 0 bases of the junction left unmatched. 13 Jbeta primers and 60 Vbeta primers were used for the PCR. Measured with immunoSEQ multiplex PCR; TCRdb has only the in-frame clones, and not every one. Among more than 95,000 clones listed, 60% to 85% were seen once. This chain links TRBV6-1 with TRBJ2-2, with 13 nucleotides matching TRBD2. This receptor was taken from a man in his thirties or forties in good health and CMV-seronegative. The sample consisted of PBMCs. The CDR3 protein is CARGLAGGELFF. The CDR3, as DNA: TGTGCCAGGGGACTAGCGGGAGGGGAGCTGTTTTTT.